This TCR beta chain is from a study of T cells in tumors after PD-1 blockade. Study as a whole: Excluded were patients with checkpoint blockade, immunosuppressants, or radiotherapy or other anti-cancer therapy within 4 weeks. Daily vismodegib 150 mg continued in a subset of anti-PD-1-treated patients.

Sequencing was performed with immunoSEQ multiplex PCR; in TCRdb, only in-frame clones are kept and a portion is missing. This table has 30,000 to 35,000 clones, 73% appearing once. J lost 7 bases, V lost 6 bases, and 4 bases had no gene match. The CDR3 runs to 13 residues. Germline V CDR1 and CDR2: SGHNT, YENEEA. J is TRBJ2-1 and V is TRBV11-3, with TRBD1 identical over 9 bases. The source of this sequence is a human donor with basal cell carcinoma. The specimen comprised PBMCs, sampled after anti-PD-1 treatment. The CDR3 coding sequence is TGTGCCAGCAGGGGGACAGGGATGAATGAGCAGTTCTTC. Translating it yields CASRGTGMNEQFF.